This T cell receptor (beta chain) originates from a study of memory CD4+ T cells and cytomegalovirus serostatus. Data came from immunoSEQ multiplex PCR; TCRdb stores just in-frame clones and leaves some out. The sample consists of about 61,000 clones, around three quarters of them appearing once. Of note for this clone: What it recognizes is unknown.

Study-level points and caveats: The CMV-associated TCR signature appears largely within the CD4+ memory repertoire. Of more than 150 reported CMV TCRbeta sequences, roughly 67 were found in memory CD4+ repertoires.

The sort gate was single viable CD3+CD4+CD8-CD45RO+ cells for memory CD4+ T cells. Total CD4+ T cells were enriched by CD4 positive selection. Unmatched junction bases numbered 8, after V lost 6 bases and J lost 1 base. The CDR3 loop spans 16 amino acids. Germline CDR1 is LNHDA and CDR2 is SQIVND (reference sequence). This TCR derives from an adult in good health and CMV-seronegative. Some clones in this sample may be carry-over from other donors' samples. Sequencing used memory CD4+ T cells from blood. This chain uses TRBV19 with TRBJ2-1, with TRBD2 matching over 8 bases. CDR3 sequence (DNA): TGTGCCAGTAGCCCAGCGGGGGTTAGATCCTACAATGAGCAGTTCTTC. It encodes CASSPAGVRSYNEQFF. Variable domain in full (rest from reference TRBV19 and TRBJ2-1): DGGITQSPKYLFRKEGQNVTLSCEQNLNHDAMYWYRQDPGQGLRLIYYSQIVNDFQKGDIAEGYSVSREKKESFPLTVTSAQKNPTAFYLCASSPAGVRSYNEQFFGPGTRLTVL.